Below, 5 T cell receptor beta chains from the same sample are listed, as sequenced in a study of sequential checkpoint blockade in melanoma. Specified treatment: randomized to nivolumab then ipilimumab (arm A) or the reverse (arm B). The table came from immunoSEQ multiplex PCR; TCRdb's copy has only in-frame clones and leaves some out. The data show around 7,000 clones, with roughly 20% seen just once and 12% held by the top ten. This material consisted of tumor tissue (inferred from file names), taken from a patient given nivolumab and ipilimumab in sequence. These receptors were collected from a human donor with melanoma.

This clone is classed as medium-sized. The DNA of the CDR3 is TGTGCCAGCAGCTCAGGACCGCGGCCCGACCAAGAGACCCAGTACTTC. Protein product: CASSSGPRPDQETQYF. This sequence joins TRBV11-3 and TRBJ2-5; D gene ambiguous. Trimming took off 4 bases at V and 0 bases at J, with 15 bases between the two ends. The CDR3 loop spans 16 amino acids. CDR1 SGHNT and CDR2 YENEEA come from the germline V gene.

The sample holds many counts of this clone. This chain links TRBV4-1 with TRBJ1-2, with D perhaps TRBD1 (6 bases). This CDR3 has 15 residues. The germline V gene encodes CDR1 MGHRA and CDR2 YSYEKL. Trimming cost V 0 bases and J 2 bases, with 10 bases left between them. CDR3 bases: TGCGCCAGCAGCCAAGAGGGGGCGCGGAACTATGGCTACACCTTC. Its translation is CASSQEGARNYGYTF.

The chain uses TRBV29-1 and TRBJ2-7; D possibly matches TRBD1 or TRBD2 (5 bases each). The ends were cut back, 1 base at V and 4 bases at J, with 11 bases in the middle. This CDR3 has 13 residues. CDR1 and CDR2 (germline): SQVTM, ANQGSEA. The CDR3 loop reads CSVEGERGYEQYF. As DNA, the CDR3 is TGCAGCGTTGAAGGGGAGAGGGGTTACGAGCAGTACTTC.

The chain employs TRBV6-8 and TRBJ1-4, with 8 bases fitting TRBD1. The germline gives CDR1 MNHGY, CDR2 SAAAGT. This CDR3 is 13 amino acids long. J lost 7 bases, V lost 7 bases, and 5 bases had no gene match. The CDR3 is CASTGGASEKLFF. As DNA, the CDR3 is TGTGCCAGCACAGGGGGCGCTTCTGAAAAACTGTTTTTT.

In its sample, this clone was seen a few times. The chain couples TRBV5-1 to TRBJ2-4, with TRBD1 identical over 11 bases. CDR3 length: 16 residues. Germline CDR1 SGHRS, CDR2 YFSETQ. V was pared by 4 bases and J by 8 bases, with 11 bases of the junction left unmatched. This CDR3 reads CASSQDRGQGADIQYF. The CDR3 DNA is TGCGCCAGCAGCCAAGATCGCGGACAGGGGGCTGACATTCAGTACTTC.